This T cell receptor beta chain originates from a study of patients and donors after allogeneic stem cell transplantation. The length of the CDR3 is 13 residues. Germline lookup yields CDR1 KGHSH and CDR2 LQKENI. V lost 3 bases, J lost 3 bases, and 6 bases lay in between. TCRdb called the RT-PCR reads again in MiXCR, with one record for every CDR3 protein. The sample consists of about 24,000 distinct CDR3 sequences, about 45% of them appearing once. The receptor was derived from a human donor who was either an allogeneic HSCT recipient or a stem cell or donor lymphocyte infusion donor (not recorded which). It is not recorded whose cells these are; they may come from a transplant donor. The genes are TRBV18 and TRBJ1-5; no reliable D call. Sequencing was performed on blood, either unsorted or a sorted T cell fraction (not recorded which). In DNA form, the CDR3 reads TGTGCCAGCTCACCGTCCCACAATCAGCCCCAGCATTTT. It is translated as CASSPSHNQPQHF.